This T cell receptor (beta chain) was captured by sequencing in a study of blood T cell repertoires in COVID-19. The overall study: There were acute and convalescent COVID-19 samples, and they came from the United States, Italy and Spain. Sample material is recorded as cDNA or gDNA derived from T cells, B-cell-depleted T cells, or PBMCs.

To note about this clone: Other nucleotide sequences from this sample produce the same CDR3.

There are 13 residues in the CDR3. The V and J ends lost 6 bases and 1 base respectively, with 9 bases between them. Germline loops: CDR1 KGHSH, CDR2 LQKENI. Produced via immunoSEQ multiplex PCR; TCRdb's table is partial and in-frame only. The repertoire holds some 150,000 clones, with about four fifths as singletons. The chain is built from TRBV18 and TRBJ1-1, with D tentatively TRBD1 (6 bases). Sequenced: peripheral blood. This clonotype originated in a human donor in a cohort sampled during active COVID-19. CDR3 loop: CASSTGQNTEAFF. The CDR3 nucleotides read TGTGCCAGCTCCACGGGACAGAACACTGAAGCTTTCTTT.